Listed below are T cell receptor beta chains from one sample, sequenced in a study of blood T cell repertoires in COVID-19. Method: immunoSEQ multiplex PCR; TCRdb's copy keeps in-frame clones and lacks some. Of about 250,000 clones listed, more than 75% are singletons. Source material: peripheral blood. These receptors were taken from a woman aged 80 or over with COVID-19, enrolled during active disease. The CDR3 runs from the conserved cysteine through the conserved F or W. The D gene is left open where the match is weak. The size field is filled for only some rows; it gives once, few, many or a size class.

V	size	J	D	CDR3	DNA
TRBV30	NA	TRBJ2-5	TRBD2	CAGSWGISGGAGETQYF	TGTGCCGGGAGCTGGGGGATTAGCGGGGGGGCTGGAGAGACCCAGTACTTC
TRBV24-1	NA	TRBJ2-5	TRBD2	CATSGGGGISKETQYF	TGTGCCACCAGTGGAGGCGGGGGGATTTCAAAAGAGACCCAGTACTTC
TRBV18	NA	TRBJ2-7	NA	CASSSTSYEQYF	TGTGCCAGCTCTTCTACGTCCTACGAGCAGTACTTC
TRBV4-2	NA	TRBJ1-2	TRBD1	CASSQEQGTGYGYTF	TGTGCCAGCAGCCAAGAACAGGGGACGGGCTATGGCTACACCTTC
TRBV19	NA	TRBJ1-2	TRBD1	CASSGQVSGYTF	TGTGCCAGTAGCGGACAGGTATCGGGCTACACCTTC
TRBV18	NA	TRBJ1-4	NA	CASSPQTATEKLFF	TGTGCCAGCTCACCTCAGACAGCTACTGAAAAACTGTTTTTT
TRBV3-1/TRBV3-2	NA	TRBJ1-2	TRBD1	CASTRTGGNYGYTF	TGTGCCAGCACGAGGACAGGGGGAAACTATGGCTACACCTTC
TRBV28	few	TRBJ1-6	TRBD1	CASSSAGQGYSPLHF	TGTGCCAGCAGCTCGGCGGGACAGGGCTATTCACCCCTCCACTTT
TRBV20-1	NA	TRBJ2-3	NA	CSTSRYDTQYF	TGCTCCACTAGCAGATATGATACGCAGTATTTT
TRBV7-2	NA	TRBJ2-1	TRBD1	CASAQGALTYNEQFF	TGTGCCAGCGCACAGGGGGCGTTAACCTACAATGAGCAGTTCTTC
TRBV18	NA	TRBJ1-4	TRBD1	CASSPGQEGEKLFF	TGTGCCAGCTCACCAGGACAGGAGGGCGAAAAACTGTTTTTT
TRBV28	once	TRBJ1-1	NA	CASSLVAVPPEAFF	TGTGCCAGCAGCCTGGTGGCGGTACCCCCTGAAGCTTTCTTT
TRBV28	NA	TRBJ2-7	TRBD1	CASSGPGTGIYEQYF	TGTGCCAGCAGCGGCCCCGGGACAGGGATCTACGAGCAGTACTTC
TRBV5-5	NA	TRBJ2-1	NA	CASSPGQGSFDEQFF	TGTGCCAGCAGCCCCGGGCAGGGGTCTTTCGATGAGCAGTTCTTC
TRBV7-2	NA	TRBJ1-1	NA	CASSLQGVNTEAFF	TGTGCCAGCAGCCTACAGGGAGTGAACACTGAAGCTTTCTTT
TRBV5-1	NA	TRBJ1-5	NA	CASSLDSGGNQPQHF	TGCGCCAGCAGCTTGGACAGCGGAGGCAATCAGCCCCAGCATTTT
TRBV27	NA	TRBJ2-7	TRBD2	CASSLGVGAGGPKYEQYF	TGTGCCAGCAGTTTAGGAGTCGGAGCGGGGGGGCCAAAATACGAGCAGTACTTC
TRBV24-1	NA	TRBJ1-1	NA	CATSEEGRTEAFF	TGTGCCACCAGTGAGGAGGGAAGAACTGAAGCTTTCTTT
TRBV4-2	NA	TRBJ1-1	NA	CASSQERAGNTEAFF	TGTGCCAGCAGCCAGGAGAGGGCGGGGAACACTGAAGCTTTCTTT
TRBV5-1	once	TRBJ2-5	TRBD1	CASSFGQGKETQYF	TGCGCCAGCAGCTTCGGACAGGGGAAAGAGACCCAGTACTTC
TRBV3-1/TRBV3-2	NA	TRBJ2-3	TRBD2	CASSPTSGGANTQYF	TGTGCCAGCAGCCCCACTAGCGGGGGGGCAAATACGCAGTATTTT
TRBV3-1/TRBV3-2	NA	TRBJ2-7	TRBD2	CASSQGGGPSYEQYF	TGTGCCAGCAGCCAAGGCGGGGGTCCCTCCTACGAGCAGTACTTC
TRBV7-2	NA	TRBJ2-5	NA	CASSFGAETQYF	TGTGCCAGCAGCTTTGGGGCCGAGACCCAGTACTTC
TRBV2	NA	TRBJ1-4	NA	CASSAQGIEKLFF	TGTGCCAGCAGTGCGCAGGGAATCGAAAAACTGTTTTTT
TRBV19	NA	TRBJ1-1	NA	CASTVVRGNTEAFF	TGTGCCAGTACAGTGGTAAGGGGCAACACTGAAGCTTTCTTT
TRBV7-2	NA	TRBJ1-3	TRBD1	CASSWGTVGNTIYF	TGTGCCAGCAGCTGGGGGACAGTCGGAAACACCATATATTTT
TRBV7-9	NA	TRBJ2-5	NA	CASSLAGGRGETQYF	TGTGCCAGCAGCTTAGCGGGGGGTCGGGGAGAGACCCAGTACTTC
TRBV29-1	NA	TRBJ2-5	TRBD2	CSVEGGQETQYF	TGCAGCGTTGAGGGGGGGCAAGAGACCCAGTACTTC
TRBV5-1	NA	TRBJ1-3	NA	CASSSPGSGNTIYF	TGCGCCAGCAGCTCCCCGGGTTCTGGAAACACCATATATTTT
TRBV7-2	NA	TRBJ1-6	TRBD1	CASSTGTVNSPLHF	TGTGCCAGCAGCACCGGGACAGTTAATTCACCCCTCCACTTT
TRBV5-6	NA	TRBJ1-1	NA	CASTRVSMNTEAFF	TGTGCCAGCACCAGGGTGTCCATGAACACTGAAGCTTTCTTT
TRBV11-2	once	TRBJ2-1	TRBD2	CASSLEAGGRYNEQFF	TGTGCCAGCAGCTTAGAGGCGGGGGGGCGCTACAATGAGCAGTTCTTC
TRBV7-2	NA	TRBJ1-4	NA	CASSQGSLGEKLFF	TGTGCCAGCAGCCAGGGGTCTCTGGGAGAAAAACTGTTTTTT
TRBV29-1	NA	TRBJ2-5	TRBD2	CSVGLAGGKETQYF	TGCAGCGTTGGGCTAGCGGGGGGAAAAGAGACCCAGTACTTC
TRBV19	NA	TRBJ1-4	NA	CATGVIATNEKLFF	TGTGCCACAGGGGTAATTGCAACTAATGAAAAACTGTTTTTT
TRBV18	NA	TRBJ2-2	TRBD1	CASSPSPSRDRANTGELFF	TGTGCCAGCTCACCCTCTCCGTCGCGGGACAGGGCGAACACCGGGGAGCTGTTTTTT